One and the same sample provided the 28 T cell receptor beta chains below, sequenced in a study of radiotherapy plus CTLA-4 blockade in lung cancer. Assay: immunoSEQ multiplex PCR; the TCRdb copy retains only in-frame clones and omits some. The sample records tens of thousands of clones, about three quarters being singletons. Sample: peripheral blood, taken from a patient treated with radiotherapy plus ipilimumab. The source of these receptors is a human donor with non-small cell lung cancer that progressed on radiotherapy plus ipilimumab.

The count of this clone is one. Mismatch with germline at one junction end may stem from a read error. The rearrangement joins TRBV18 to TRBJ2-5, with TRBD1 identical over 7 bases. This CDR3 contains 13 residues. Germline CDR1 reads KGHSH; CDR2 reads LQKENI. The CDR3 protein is CASSRDRQGTQYF. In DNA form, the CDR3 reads TGTGCCAGCTCCAGGGACAGACAAGGGACCCAGTACTTC.

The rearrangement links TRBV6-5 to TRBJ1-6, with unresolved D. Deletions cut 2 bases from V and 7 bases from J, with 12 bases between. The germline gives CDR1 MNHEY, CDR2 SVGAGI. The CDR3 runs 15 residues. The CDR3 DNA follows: TGTGCCAGCAGTTACGTGAGGCTTTGGAATTCACCCCTCCACTTT. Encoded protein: CASSYVRLWNSPLHF.

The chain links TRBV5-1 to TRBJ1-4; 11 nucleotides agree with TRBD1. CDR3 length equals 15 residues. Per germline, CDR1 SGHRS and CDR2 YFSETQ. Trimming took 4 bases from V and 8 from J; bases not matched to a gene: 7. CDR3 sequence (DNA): TGCGCCAGCAGCCCTACCGGGACAGGGGGAGAAAAACTGTTTTTT. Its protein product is CASSPTGTGGEKLFF.

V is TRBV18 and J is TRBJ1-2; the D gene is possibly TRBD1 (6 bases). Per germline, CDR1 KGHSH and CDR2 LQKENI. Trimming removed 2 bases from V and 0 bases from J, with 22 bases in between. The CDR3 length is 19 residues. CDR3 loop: CASSPWPVGGADPNYGYTF. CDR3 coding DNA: TGTGCCAGCTCACCATGGCCCGTCGGGGGCGCGGACCCTAACTATGGCTACACCTTC.

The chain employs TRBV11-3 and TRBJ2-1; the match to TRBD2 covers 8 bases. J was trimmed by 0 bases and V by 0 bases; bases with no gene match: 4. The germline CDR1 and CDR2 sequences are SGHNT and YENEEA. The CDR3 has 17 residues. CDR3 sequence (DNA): TGTGCCAGCAGCTTAGATGGCGGGACTAGCTCCTACAATGAGCAGTTCTTC. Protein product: CASSLDGGTSSYNEQFF.

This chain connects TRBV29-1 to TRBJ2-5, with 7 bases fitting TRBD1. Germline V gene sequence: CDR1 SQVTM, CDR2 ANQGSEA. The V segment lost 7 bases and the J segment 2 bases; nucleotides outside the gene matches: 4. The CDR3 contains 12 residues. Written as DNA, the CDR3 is TGCAGCGCCCTGACAGGGCAAGAGACCCAGTACTTC. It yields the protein CSALTGQETQYF.

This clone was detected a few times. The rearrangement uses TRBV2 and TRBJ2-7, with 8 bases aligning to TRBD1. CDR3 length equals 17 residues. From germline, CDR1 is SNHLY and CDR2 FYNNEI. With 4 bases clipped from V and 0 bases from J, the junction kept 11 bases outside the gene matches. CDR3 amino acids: CASSGGTGPPSSYEQYF. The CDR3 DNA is TGTGCCAGCAGTGGCGGGACAGGCCCTCCTAGCTCCTACGAGCAGTACTTC. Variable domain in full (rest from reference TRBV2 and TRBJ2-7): EPEVTQTPSHQVTQMGQEVILRCVPISNHLYFYWYRQILGQKVEFLVSFYNNEISEKSEIFDDQFSVERPDGSNFTLKIRSTKLEDSAMYFCASSGGTGPPSSYEQYFGPGTRLTVT.

In DNA form, the CDR3 reads TGTGCCAGCAGTGAAGAGCGGGCGGCAGGAAATGAGCAGTTCTTC. This sequence encodes CASSEERAAGNEQFF. V usage is TRBV2 and J usage is TRBJ2-1; weak D call: TRBD2 (6 bases). The CDR3 consists of 15 residues. The V end lost 1 base, the J end lost 7 bases, and 14 bases lay between the germline ends. Germline V lookup: CDR1 SNHLY, CDR2 FYNNEI.

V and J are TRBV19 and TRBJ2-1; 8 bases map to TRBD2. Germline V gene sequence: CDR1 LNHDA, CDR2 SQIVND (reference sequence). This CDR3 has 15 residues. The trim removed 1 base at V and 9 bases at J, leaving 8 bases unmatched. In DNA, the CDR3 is TGTGCCAGTAGTATAGTCCGGGGGGGAAACCGTGAGCAGTTCTTC. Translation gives CASSIVRGGNREQFF. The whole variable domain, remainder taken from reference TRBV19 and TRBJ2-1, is DGGITQSPKYLFRKEGQNVTLSCEQNLNHDAMYWYRQDPGQGLRLIYYSQIVNDFQKGDIAEGYSVSREKKESFPLTVTSAQKNPTAFYLCASSIVRGGNREQFFGPGTRLTVL.

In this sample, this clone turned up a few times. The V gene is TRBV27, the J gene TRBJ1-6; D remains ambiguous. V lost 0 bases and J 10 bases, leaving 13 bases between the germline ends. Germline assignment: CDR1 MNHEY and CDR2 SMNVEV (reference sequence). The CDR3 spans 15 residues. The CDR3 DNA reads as TGTGCCAGCAGTTTATCTCAAACCCTCGGCTCACCCCTCCACTTT. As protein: CASSLSQTLGSPLHF.

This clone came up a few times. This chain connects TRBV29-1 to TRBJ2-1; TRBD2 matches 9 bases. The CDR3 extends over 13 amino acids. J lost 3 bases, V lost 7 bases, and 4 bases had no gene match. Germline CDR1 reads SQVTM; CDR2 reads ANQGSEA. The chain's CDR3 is CSAGTSSYNEQFF. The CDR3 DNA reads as TGCAGCGCCGGGACTAGCAGCTACAATGAGCAGTTCTTC.

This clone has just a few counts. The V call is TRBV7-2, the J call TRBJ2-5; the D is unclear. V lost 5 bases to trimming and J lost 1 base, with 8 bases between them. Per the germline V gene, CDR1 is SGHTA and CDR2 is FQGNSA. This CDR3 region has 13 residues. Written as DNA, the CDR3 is TGTGCCAGCAGCCCCCGGACCCAAGAGACCCAGTACTTC. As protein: CASSPRTQETQYF.

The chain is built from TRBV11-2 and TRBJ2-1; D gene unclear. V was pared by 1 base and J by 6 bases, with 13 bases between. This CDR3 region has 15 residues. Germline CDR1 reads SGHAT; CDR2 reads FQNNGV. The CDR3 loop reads CASSLGARIPNEQFF. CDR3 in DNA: TGTGCCAGCAGCTTAGGGGCTCGAATACCCAATGAGCAGTTCTTC.

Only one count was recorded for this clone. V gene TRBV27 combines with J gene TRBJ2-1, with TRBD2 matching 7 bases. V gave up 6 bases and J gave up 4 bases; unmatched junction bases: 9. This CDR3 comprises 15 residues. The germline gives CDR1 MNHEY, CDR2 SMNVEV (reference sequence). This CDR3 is CASSSGGWRYNEQFF. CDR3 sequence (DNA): TGTGCCAGCAGCTCCGGGGGGTGGAGATACAATGAGCAGTTCTTC.

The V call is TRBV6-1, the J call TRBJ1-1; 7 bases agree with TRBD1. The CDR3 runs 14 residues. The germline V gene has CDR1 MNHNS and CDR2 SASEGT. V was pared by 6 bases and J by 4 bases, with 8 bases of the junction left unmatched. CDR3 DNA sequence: TGTGCCAGCAGGGGGGACAGTTTGGGCACTGAAGCTTTCTTT. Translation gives CASRGDSLGTEAFF.

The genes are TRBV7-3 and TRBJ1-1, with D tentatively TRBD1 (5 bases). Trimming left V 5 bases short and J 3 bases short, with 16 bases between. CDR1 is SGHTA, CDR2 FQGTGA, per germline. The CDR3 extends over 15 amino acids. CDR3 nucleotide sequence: TGTGCCAGCAGCCCCTTCGGGGGGACGGACACTGAAGCTTTCTTT. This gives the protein CASSPFGGTDTEAFF. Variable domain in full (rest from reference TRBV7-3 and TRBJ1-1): GAGVSQTPSNKVTEKGKYVELRCDPISGHTALYWYRQSLGQGPEFLIYFQGTGAADDSGLPNDRFFAVRPEGSVSTLKIQRTERGDSAVYLCASSPFGGTDTEAFFGQGTRLTVV.

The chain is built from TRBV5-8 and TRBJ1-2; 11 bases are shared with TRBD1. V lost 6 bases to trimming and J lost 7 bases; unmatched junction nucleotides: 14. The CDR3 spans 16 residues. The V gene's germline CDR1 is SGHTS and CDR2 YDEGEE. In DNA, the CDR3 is TGTGCCAGCACCCTACTCGGACAGGGGGCATTTTCTGGCTACACCTTC. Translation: CASTLLGQGAFSGYTF.

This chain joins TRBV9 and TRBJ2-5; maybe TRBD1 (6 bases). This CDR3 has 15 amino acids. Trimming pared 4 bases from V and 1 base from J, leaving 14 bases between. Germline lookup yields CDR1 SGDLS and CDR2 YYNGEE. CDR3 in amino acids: CASSLGHGIQETQYF. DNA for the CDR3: TGTGCCAGCAGCCTGGGACACGGGATCCAAGAGACCCAGTACTTC.

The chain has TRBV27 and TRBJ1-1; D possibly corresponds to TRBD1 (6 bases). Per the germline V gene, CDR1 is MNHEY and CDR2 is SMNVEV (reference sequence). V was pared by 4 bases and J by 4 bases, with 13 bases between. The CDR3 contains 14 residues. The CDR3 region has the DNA TGTGCCAGCAGTTACAGGGCGGGGAGCACTGAAGCTTTCTTT. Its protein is CASSYRAGSTEAFF.

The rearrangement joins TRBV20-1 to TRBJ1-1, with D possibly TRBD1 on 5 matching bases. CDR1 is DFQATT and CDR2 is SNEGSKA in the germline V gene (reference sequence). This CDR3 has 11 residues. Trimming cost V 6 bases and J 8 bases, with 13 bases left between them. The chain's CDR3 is CSARPGTEAFF. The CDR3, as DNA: TGCAGTGCCAGACCCGGGACGGAAGCTTTCTTT.

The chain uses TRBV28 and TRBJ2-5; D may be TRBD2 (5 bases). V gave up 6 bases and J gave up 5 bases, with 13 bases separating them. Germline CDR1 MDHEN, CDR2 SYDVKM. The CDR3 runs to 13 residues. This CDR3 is CASRLGSGETQYF. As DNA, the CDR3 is TGTGCCAGCAGGTTAGGGTCGGGGGAGACCCAGTACTTC.

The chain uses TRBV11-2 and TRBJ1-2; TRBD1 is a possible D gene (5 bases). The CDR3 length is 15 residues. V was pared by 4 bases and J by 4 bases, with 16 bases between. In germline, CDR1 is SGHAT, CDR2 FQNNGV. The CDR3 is CASSSLWRGGYGYTF. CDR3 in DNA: TGTGCCAGCAGCTCCCTATGGCGGGGGGGCTATGGCTACACCTTC.

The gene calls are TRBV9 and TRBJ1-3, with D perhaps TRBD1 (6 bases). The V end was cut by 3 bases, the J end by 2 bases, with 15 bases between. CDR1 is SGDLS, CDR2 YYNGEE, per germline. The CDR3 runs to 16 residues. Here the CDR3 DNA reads TGTGCCAGCAGCGCCGAGGTGGGGGGCCCTGGAAACACCATATATTTT. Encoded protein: CASSAEVGGPGNTIYF.

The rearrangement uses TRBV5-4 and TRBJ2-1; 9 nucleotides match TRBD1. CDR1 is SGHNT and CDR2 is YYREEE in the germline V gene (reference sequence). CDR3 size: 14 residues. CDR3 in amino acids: CAYDRGYSYNEQFF. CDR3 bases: TGTGCTTACGACAGGGGGTACTCCTACAATGAGCAGTTCTTC.

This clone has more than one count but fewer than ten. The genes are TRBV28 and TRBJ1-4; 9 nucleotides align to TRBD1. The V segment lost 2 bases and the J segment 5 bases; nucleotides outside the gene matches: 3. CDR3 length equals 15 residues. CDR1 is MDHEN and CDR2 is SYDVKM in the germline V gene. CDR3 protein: CASSLGQGMNEKLFF. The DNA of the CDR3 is TGTGCCAGCAGTTTAGGACAGGGGATGAATGAAAAACTGTTTTTT. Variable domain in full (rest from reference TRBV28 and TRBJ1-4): DVKVTQSSRYLVKRTGEKVFLECVQDMDHENMFWYRQDPGLGLRLIYFSYDVKMKEKGDIPEGYSVSREKKERFSLILESASTNQTSMYLCASSLGQGMNEKLFFGSGTQLSVL.

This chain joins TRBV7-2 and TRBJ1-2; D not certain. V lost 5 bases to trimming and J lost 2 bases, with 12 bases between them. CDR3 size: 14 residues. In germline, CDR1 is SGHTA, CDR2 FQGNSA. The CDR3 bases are TGTGCCAGCAGCCCTAGTCGGGGAAACTATGGCTACACCTTC. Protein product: CASSPSRGNYGYTF. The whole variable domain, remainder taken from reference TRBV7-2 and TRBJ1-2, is GAGVSQSPSNKVTEKGKDVELRCDPISGHTALYWYRQSLGQGLEFLIYFQGNSAPDKSGLPSDRFSAERTGGSVSTLTIQRTQQEDSAVYLCASSPSRGNYGYTFGSGTRLTVV.

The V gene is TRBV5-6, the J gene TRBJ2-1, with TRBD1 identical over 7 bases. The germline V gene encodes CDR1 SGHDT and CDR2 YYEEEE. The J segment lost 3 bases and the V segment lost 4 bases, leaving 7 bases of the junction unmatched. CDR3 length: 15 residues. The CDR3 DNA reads TGTGCCAGCAGCCACCGGGACAGCTTCTACAATGAGCAGTTCTTC. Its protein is CASSHRDSFYNEQFF.

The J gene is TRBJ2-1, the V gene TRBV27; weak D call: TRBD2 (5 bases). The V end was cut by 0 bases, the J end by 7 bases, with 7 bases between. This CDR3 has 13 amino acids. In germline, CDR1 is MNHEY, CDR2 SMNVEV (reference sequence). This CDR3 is CASSLSWRNEQFF. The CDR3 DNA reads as TGTGCCAGCAGTTTATCGTGGAGGAATGAGCAGTTCTTC.